This entry concerns a single TCR beta chain. Its antigen is still unknown. This sample was taken from a study of blood T cells in healthy people across ages. A second PCR of about 6 to 12 cycles used a sample-barcoded 5' primer and a J-beta primer mix. TCRdb reprocessed the 5' RACE reads via MiXCR and lists one record per CDR3 protein. Of 500,000 to 600,000 distinct CDR3 sequences in the sample, about 26% were seen once. Study-level findings and limits: Age advanced and TCR beta diversity per million T cells fell, roughly linearly. Naive CD4+ cells and diversity were both higher in long-lived donors than in aged donors.

Between the trimmed V and J ends, which lost 4 bases and 4 bases, there was a span of 12 bases. This CDR3 region has 13 residues. Germline CDR1 SQVTM, CDR2 ANQGSEA. Total RNA extraction produced at least 6 micrograms (per sample) for the study. What was sequenced was blood. This TCR derives from a woman in her seventies in good health. The chain uses TRBV29-1 and TRBJ2-3; either TRBD1 or TRBD2 may supply D (6 bases each). CDR3 sequence: CSVVVRGADTQYF. CDR3 sequence (DNA): TGCAGCGTTGTCGTGAGGGGGGCAGATACGCAGTATTTT.